The following is a T cell receptor (beta chain) sequence with its context. This entry belongs to a study of shared T cell receptors in the human thymus. Germline CDR1 and CDR2: SNHLY and FYNNEI. Deletions cut 4 bases from V and 5 bases from J, with 10 bases between. The CDR3 consists of 13 residues. The table came from immunoSEQ multiplex PCR; TCRdb's copy has only in-frame clones and leaves some out. The sample contains approximately 580,000 clones, approximately 80% of which appear only once. These sequences were also reported in another study, on human thymus T cells. That study adds: The study used thymus tissue resected during corrective heart surgery.

The sample comprised thymocytes. The chain has TRBV2 and TRBJ2-3; D perhaps matches TRBD1 (5 bases). This TCR was recovered from a boy under three years old with a congenital heart defect. The CDR3 nucleotides are TGTGCCAGCAGTGCCCCCAGGGTAGATACGCAGTATTTT. It codes for CASSAPRVDTQYF.